Listed below are T cell receptor beta chains from one sample, sequenced in a study of shared clonotypes between healthy human individuals. The assay was immunoSEQ multiplex PCR, and TCRdb's table has in-frame clones only and misses some. The repertoire consists of 800,000 to 950,000 clones, with 90% to 97% occurring once and the leading ten covering about 0.21%. Sequencing was done on a sample of naive CD8+ T cells sorted from blood. Every receptor here comes from a man younger than 40 in good health. Both conserved end residues are part of each CDR3. The order of the fields is J gene, V gene, CDR3 protein.

j_call: TRBJ2-1
v_call: TRBV29-1
cdr3_aa: CSTGGNSYNEQFF

j_call: TRBJ1-2
v_call: TRBV9
cdr3_aa: CASSTGQGIGGYTF

j_call: TRBJ2-7
v_call: TRBV25-1
cdr3_aa: CASSELENYEQYF

j_call: TRBJ2-7
v_call: TRBV7-9
cdr3_aa: CASSPRQGYEQYF

j_call: TRBJ2-7
v_call: TRBV7-2
cdr3_aa: CASSFSGSYEQYF

j_call: TRBJ2-3
v_call: TRBV5-1
cdr3_aa: CASSPGLAGTLNTQYF

j_call: TRBJ2-1
v_call: TRBV10-2
cdr3_aa: CASLERGEQFF

j_call: TRBJ2-7
v_call: TRBV4-1
cdr3_aa: CASSQTGDYEQYF

j_call: TRBJ2-1
v_call: TRBV29-1
cdr3_aa: CSVRRPNLNEQFF

j_call: TRBJ1-5
v_call: TRBV27
cdr3_aa: CASSLSSYQPQHF

j_call: TRBJ2-2
v_call: TRBV27
cdr3_aa: CASANPDWGGTGELFF

j_call: TRBJ1-3
v_call: TRBV9
cdr3_aa: CASSVEAGAGNTIYF

j_call: TRBJ2-1
v_call: TRBV5-1
cdr3_aa: CASSPEAGNEQFF

j_call: TRBJ2-7
v_call: TRBV5-4
cdr3_aa: CASCQAGGPCEQYF

j_call: TRBJ1-4
v_call: TRBV9
cdr3_aa: CASSASGVVGEKLFF

j_call: TRBJ2-1
v_call: TRBV4-2
cdr3_aa: CASSQESSGRASEQFF

j_call: TRBJ2-7
v_call: TRBV9
cdr3_aa: CASSRAPAAEQYF

j_call: TRBJ1-2
v_call: TRBV5-6
cdr3_aa: CASSTPRMDYGYTF

j_call: TRBJ2-7
v_call: TRBV5-6
cdr3_aa: CASSLGVRSYEQYF

j_call: TRBJ2-1
v_call: TRBV13
cdr3_aa: CASSVTASRNNEQFF

j_call: TRBJ1-5
v_call: TRBV28
cdr3_aa: CASSSLDRSMSNQPQHF

j_call: TRBJ2-7
v_call: TRBV27
cdr3_aa: CASSFAGSGLSSYEQYF

j_call: TRBJ2-7
v_call: TRBV30
cdr3_aa: CAWSRGLYEQYF

j_call: TRBJ2-7
v_call: TRBV7-8
cdr3_aa: CASSFNQGGFREQYF

j_call: TRBJ2-7
v_call: TRBV29-1
cdr3_aa: CSTTSGSSYEQYF

j_call: TRBJ2-7
v_call: TRBV5-1
cdr3_aa: CASSPAKLAESSYEQYF

j_call: TRBJ2-3
v_call: TRBV9
cdr3_aa: CASSVLSSTDTQYF

j_call: TRBJ2-1
v_call: TRBV5-5
cdr3_aa: CASSPRGGSNEQFF

j_call: TRBJ2-5
v_call: TRBV5-4
cdr3_aa: CASSFWPGTGQETQYF

j_call: TRBJ2-1
v_call: TRBV9
cdr3_aa: CASGDSRYNEQFF

j_call: TRBJ2-2
v_call: TRBV12-5
cdr3_aa: CASGLVGPGLAGELFF

j_call: TRBJ2-7
v_call: TRBV6-1
cdr3_aa: CASTSGLAGGGEQYF

j_call: TRBJ2-1
v_call: TRBV18
cdr3_aa: CASSPGWEAHDEQFF

j_call: TRBJ2-7
v_call: TRBV6-1
cdr3_aa: CASSVRRDEQYF

j_call: TRBJ1-4
v_call: TRBV10-1
cdr3_aa: CASRIVVLEKMFF

j_call: TRBJ1-2
v_call: TRBV27
cdr3_aa: CASSTGQWGYGYTF

j_call: TRBJ2-7
v_call: TRBV27
cdr3_aa: CASTRTGGFYEQYF